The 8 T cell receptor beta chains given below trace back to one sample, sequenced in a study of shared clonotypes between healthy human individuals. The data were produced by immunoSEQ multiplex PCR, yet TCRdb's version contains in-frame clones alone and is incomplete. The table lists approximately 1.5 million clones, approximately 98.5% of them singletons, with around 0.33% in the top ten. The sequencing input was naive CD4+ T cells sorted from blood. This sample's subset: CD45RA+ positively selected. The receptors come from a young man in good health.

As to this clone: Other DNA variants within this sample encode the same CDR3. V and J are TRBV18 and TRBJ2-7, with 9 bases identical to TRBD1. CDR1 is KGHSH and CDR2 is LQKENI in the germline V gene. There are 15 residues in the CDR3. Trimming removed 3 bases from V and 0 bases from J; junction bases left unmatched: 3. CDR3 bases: TGTGCCAGCTCACCGCGGACAGGGGCCTCCTACGAGCAGTACTTC. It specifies CASSPRTGASYEQYF. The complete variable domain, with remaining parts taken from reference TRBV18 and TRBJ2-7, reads NAGVMQNPRHLVRRRGQEARLRCSPMKGHSHVYWYRQLPEEGLKFMVYLQKENIIDESGMPKERFSAEFPKEGPSILRIQQVVRGDSAAYFCASSPRTGASYEQYFGPGTRLTVT.

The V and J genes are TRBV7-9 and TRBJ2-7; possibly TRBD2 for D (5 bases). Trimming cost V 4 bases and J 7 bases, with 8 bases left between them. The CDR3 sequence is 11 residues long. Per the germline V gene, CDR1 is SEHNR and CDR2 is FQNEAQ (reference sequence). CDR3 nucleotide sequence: TGTGCCAGCAGCTCGGTAGCGGAGCAGTACTTC. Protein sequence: CASSSVAEQYF.

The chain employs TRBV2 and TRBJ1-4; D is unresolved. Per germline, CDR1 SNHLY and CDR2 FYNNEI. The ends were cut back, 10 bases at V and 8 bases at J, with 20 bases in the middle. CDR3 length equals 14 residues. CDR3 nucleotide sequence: TGTGCCACCAAACTCCACGGGGTCGGCGAAAAACTGTTTTTT. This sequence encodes CATKLHGVGEKLFF.

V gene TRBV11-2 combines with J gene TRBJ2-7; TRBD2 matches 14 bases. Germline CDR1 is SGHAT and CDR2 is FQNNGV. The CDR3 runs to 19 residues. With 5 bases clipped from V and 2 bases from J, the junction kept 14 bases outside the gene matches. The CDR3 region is CASSPIRGLAGATTYEQYF. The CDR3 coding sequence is TGTGCCAGCAGCCCCATCCGGGGACTAGCGGGAGCCACCACCTACGAGCAGTACTTC.

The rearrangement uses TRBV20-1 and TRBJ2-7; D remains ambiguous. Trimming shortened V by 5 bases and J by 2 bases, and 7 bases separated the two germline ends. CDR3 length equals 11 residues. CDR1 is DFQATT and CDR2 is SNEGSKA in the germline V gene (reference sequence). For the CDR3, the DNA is TGCAGTGCTCGTAGAGCCTACGAGCAGTACTTC. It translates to CSARRAYEQYF.

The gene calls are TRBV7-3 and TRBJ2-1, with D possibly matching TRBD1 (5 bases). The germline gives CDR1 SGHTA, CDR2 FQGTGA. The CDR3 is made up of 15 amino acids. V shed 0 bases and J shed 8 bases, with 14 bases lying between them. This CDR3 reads CASSLTGHSSDEQFF. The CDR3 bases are TGTGCCAGCAGCTTAACCGGACATAGTTCAGATGAGCAGTTCTTC.

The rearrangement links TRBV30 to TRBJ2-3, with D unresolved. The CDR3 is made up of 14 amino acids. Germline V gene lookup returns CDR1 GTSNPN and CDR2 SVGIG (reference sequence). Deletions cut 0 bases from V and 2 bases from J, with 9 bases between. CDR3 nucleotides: TGTGCCTGGAGTGTCCTAAGGACCACAGATACGCAGTATTTT. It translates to CAWSVLRTTDTQYF.

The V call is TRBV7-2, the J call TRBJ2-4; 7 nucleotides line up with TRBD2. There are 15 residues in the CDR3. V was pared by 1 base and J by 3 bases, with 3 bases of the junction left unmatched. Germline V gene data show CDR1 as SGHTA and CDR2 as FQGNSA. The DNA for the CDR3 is TGTGCCAGCAGCTTAGGGTTAGCGGGCAAAAACATTCAGTACTTC. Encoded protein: CASSLGLAGKNIQYF.